Listed below are T cell receptor beta chains from one sample, sequenced in a study of spatial heterogeneity in lung cancer. MiXCR, applied by TCRdb to the 5' RACE reads, yields one record per CDR3 protein. The repertoire holds 40,000 to 50,000 distinct CDR3 sequences, with around 15% as singletons. Material: PBMCs, obtained at surgery. These receptors came from a male donor with early-stage non-small cell lung cancer. CDR3s include the opening cysteine and the closing phenylalanine or tryptophan. D genes are given only for firm matches. Only some rows state a clone size, as once, few, many or a class for expanded clones.

D	V	size	J	DNA	CDR3
-	TRBV20-1	many	TRBJ1-5	TGCAGTGCTAGACTGGACAAACTTAATCAGCCCCAGCATTTT	CSARLDKLNQPQHF
TRBD1	TRBV30	-	TRBJ1-3	TGTGCCTGGAGTACAGGGGGCGCGGACACCATATATTTT	CAWSTGGADTIYF
TRBD1	TRBV20-1	few	TRBJ1-2	TGCAGTGCTAGGATCGACAGGGGCTATGGCTACACCTTC	CSARIDRGYGYTF
-	TRBV6-5	few	TRBJ1-2	TGTGCCAGCAGTTACTCGAGAACAGCCTATGGCTACACCTTC	CASSYSRTAYGYTF
-	TRBV5-4	-	TRBJ2-1	TGTGCCAGCAGAACGGGGCTAGACTCGAATGAGCAGTTCTTC	CASRTGLDSNEQFF
-	TRBV12-3/TRBV12-4	many	TRBJ1-2	TGTGCCAGCAGTTGGGGGCGAGGCTACACCTTC	CASSWGRGYTF
-	TRBV20-1	few	TRBJ2-5	TGCAGTGCCACCTGGAAACAAGAGACCCAGTACTTC	CSATWKQETQYF
-	TRBV7-2	many	TRBJ1-1	TGTGCCAGCAGCTGGGGGGGAGTCCCCATGAACACTGAAGCTTTCTTT	CASSWGGVPMNTEAFF
-	TRBV29-1	-	TRBJ2-3	TGCAGCGTGGGGACGGGTCCGGGGACAGATACGCAGTATTTT	CSVGTGPGTDTQYF
-	TRBV3-1	many	TRBJ2-3	TGTGCCAGCAGCTTGCGACCGCAGGGTACGCAGTATTTT	CASSLRPQGTQYF
-	TRBV29-1	few	TRBJ1-1	TGCAGCGTTGGGAGACAGCTAAACACTGAAGCTTTCTTT	CSVGRQLNTEAFF
TRBD1	TRBV6-1	many	TRBJ2-7	TGTGCCAGCAGTGAGAATAAGGGACAGGGGCTTCCCTACGAGCAGTACTTC	CASSENKGQGLPYEQYF
-	TRBV28	many	TRBJ1-5	TGTGCCAGCACCCCTAACGCTCAGCCCCAGCATTTT	CASTPNAQPQHF
-	TRBV7-6	few	TRBJ2-3	TGTGCCAGCAGCAGAGGTGGGGAGGTAGATACGCAGTATTTT	CASSRGGEVDTQYF
-	TRBV21-1	few	TRBJ2-2	TGTGCCAGCAGCACAGCCAGGGGGACCGGGGAGCTGTTTTTT	CASSTARGTGELFF
-	TRBV5-1	-	TRBJ2-7	TGCGCCAGCAGCTTGGTGGAATCCTACGAGCAGTACTTC	CASSLVESYEQYF
-	TRBV6-1	few	TRBJ1-3	TGTGCCAGCAGTTTTATAGGGGGGGCCGCGGACACCATATATTTT	CASSFIGGAADTIYF
TRBD1	TRBV25-1	-	TRBJ1-4	TGTGCCAGCAGTGATCGGACAGGGACTAATGAAAAACTGTTTTTT	CASSDRTGTNEKLFF